This TCR beta chain originates from a study of T cell responses to AZD1222 COVID-19 vaccine. Findings and caveats of the study: Spike as a whole was targeted by vaccine-associated CD4 TCRs, dominant at 160-218 and 743-854. Repertoires were obtained solely post-peak T cell response. Once two AZD1222 doses were given, Spike-specific TCR breadth and depth went up.

The germline V gene encodes CDR1 MNHEY and CDR2 SVGAGI. V lost 7 bases and J lost 2; bases outside the gene matches: 6. The CDR3 covers 15 residues. TCRdb's table, derived via immunoSEQ multiplex PCR, lists solely in-frame clones and lacks some. The table records 110,000 or so clones, around 89% of them present only once. With respect to this clone: As yet, its antigen is unknown.

The TCR comes from an adult who received the AZD1222 COVID-19 vaccine. Sequences were derived from peripheral blood, sampled 28 days after the second AZD1222 dose. The chain couples TRBV6-5 to TRBJ2-3; TRBD1 matches at 10 bases. CDR3 coding DNA: TGTGCCAGCAACAAAGACAGGGGGCACACAGATACGCAGTATTTT. Its translation is CASNKDRGHTDTQYF.